The T cell receptor (beta chain) described here comes from a study of tumor-infiltrating lymphocytes in primary liver carcinoma. Study findings and constraints: Tumor-adjacent and tumor-blood pairs shared less of their repertoires than tumor region pairs shared. Only around 8-25% of top clones occurred in all five tumor regions.

Investigators took RNA and DNA out together from 20-30 mg of unsorted bulk tissue. Surgery removed the patients' primary liver carcinoma. This clonotype has just one count. Its antigen is not known. The germline V gene has CDR1 MRHNA and CDR2 SNTAGT. The CDR3 has 14 residues. V lost 3 bases, J lost 8 bases, and 13 bases lay in between. Constant-region priming of roughly 0.45 ug total RNA yielded TCR beta cDNA. Three nested multiplex PCR rounds, a slightly modified ARM-PCR, produced the libraries for TCR beta. Researchers ran the first two PCR rounds for roughly 11 cycles each with TRBV1-TRBV30 forward primers and a C-beta reverse primer. TCRdb independently ran MiXCR on the multiplex PCR reads; one entry per CDR3 protein. Of fewer than 200,000 distinct CDR3 sequences in the sample, around four fifths were seen once.

The sequence came from a man aged 40-49 years with primary liver carcinoma and hepatitis B virus infection. The chain has TRBV6-4 and TRBJ2-2; D remains ambiguous. What was sequenced was tumor tissue from primary liver carcinoma. This CDR3 reads CASSESSFAGELFF. The CDR3 DNA reads TGTGCCAGCAGTGAGAGTAGTTTCGCTGGGGAGCTGTTTTTT.